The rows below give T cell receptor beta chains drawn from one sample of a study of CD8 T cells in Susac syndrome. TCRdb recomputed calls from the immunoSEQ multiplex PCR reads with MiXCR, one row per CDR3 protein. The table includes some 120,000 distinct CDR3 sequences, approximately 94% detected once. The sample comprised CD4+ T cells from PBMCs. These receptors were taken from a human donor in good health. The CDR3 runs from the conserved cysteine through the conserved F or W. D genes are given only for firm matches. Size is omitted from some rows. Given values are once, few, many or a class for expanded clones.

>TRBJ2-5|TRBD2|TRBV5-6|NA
CASSSLAGGPGDQETQYF
TGTGCCAGCAGCTCACTAGCGGGAGGGCCGGGAGATCAAGAGACCCAGTACTTC
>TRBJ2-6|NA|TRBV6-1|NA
CASSPPGTRSGVLTF
TGTGCCAGCAGCCCTCCGGGGACCCGAAGCGGAGTCCTGACTTTC
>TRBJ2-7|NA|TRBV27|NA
CASSRREKGEQYF
TGTGCCAGCAGTCGGAGGGAGAAGGGCGAGCAGTACTTC
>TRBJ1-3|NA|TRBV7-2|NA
CASSQGPSSGNTIYF
TGTGCCAGCAGCCAGGGACCCAGCTCTGGAAACACCATATATTTT
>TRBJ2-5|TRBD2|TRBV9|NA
CASSGSSGGYQETQYF
TGTGCCAGCAGCGGCTCTAGCGGGGGATACCAAGAGACCCAGTACTTC
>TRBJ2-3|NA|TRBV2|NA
CASSTRTPPGDTQYF
TGTGCCAGCAGTACCCGGACACCACCAGGGGATACGCAGTATTTT
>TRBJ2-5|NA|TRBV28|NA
CASSPIYPPLSGETQYF
TGTGCCAGCAGCCCAATCTACCCCCCCCTGAGTGGGGAGACCCAGTACTTC
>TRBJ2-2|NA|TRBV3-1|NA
CASSQNTGELFF
TGTGCCAGCAGCCAAAACACCGGGGAGCTGTTTTTT
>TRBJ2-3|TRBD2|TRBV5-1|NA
CASSLDSGNTQYF
TGCGCCAGCAGCTTGGATAGCGGGAATACGCAGTATTTT
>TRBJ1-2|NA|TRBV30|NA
CAWSRGYGYTF
TGTGCCTGGAGTAGGGGTTATGGCTACACCTTC
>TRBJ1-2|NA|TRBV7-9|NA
CASSLRGGYTF
TGTGCCAGCAGCTTAAGAGGAGGCTACACCTTC
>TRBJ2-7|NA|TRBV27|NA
CASSLSPNDEQYF
TGTGCCAGCAGTTTATCCCCCAACGACGAGCAGTACTTC
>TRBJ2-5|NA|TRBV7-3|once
CASSLGGRSSETQYF
TGTGCCAGCAGCTTAGGCGGGCGGTCTTCGGAGACCCAGTACTTC
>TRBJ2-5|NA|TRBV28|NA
CASSLGLPGTQYF
TGTGCCAGCAGTTTAGGATTACCGGGGACCCAGTACTTC
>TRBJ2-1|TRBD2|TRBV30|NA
CALLSGASSYNEQFF
TGTGCCCTCCTGAGCGGGGCTAGCTCCTACAATGAGCAGTTCTTC
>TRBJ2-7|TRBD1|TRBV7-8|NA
CASSLINAGTGDEQYF
TGTGCCAGCAGTCTTATAAACGCCGGGACAGGGGACGAGCAGTACTTC
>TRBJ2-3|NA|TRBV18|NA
CASSPPGGRDTQYF
TGTGCCAGCTCACCACCCGGGGGCAGGGATACGCAGTATTTT
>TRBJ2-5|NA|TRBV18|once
CASSPPGRPKEETQYF
TGTGCCAGCTCACCACCGGGACGGCCAAAAGAAGAGACCCAGTACTTC
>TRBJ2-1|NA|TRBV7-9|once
CASSLDPLTADNEQFF
TGTGCCAGCAGCTTAGATCCGCTGACCGCAGACAATGAGCAGTTCTTC
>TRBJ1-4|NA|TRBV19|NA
CASSIARGRHEKLFF
TGTGCCAGTAGTATAGCCAGGGGTAGACATGAAAAACTGTTTTTT
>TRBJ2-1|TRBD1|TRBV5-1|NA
CASSLESGTGVRNEQFF
TGCGCCAGCAGCTTGGAGTCTGGGACAGGGGTCCGCAATGAGCAGTTCTTC
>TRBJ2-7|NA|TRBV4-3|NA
CASSQDRRLREQYF
TGCGCCAGCAGCCAAGATCGCAGGTTGCGCGAGCAGTACTTC
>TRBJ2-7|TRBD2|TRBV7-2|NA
CASSLETSSMREQYF
TGTGCCAGCAGCTTAGAGACTAGCAGTATGCGCGAGCAGTACTTC
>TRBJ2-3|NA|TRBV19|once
CASSAPRRTDTQYF
TGTGCCAGTAGTGCTCCGAGGCGCACAGATACGCAGTATTTT
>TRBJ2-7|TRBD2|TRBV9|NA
CASSPKPAGAPEQYF
TGTGCCAGCAGCCCCAAACCGGCGGGAGCACCCGAGCAGTACTTC
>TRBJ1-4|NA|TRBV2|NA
CASSGGTGGEKLFF
TGTGCCAGCAGTGGCGGCACCGGCGGCGAAAAACTGTTTTTT
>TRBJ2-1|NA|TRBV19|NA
CASLGGTYGGKQFF
TGTGCCAGTTTAGGCGGGACCTACGGAGGGAAGCAGTTCTTC
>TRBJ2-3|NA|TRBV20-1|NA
CSVAWDTDTQYF
TGCAGTGTGGCTTGGGACACAGATACGCAGTATTTT
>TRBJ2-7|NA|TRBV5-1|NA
CASSLVGDSLYEQYF
TGCGCCAGCAGCTTGGTTGGCGACAGCCTCTACGAGCAGTACTTC
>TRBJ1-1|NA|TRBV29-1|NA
CSVGDTEAFF
TGCAGCGTCGGCGACACTGAAGCTTTCTTT
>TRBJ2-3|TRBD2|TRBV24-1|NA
CATSGLAGARDTQYF
TGTGCCACCAGCGGACTAGCGGGAGCTAGAGATACGCAGTATTTT
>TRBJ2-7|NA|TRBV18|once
CASSPSSGFSYEQYF
TGTGCCAGCTCACCATCTTCAGGGTTTAGCTACGAGCAGTACTTC
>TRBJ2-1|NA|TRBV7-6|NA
CASSLAPDSRENEQFF
TGTGCCAGCAGCTTAGCTCCGGACTCCAGAGAAAATGAGCAGTTCTTC
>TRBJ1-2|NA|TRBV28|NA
CASGAGSGEYGYTF
TGTGCCAGCGGCGCGGGATCAGGCGAATATGGCTACACCTTC
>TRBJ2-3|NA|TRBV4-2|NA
CASSQSGATETDTQYF
TGTGCCAGCAGCCAGAGCGGAGCGACGGAGACAGATACGCAGTATTTT
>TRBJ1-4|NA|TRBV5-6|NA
CASSAGNEKLFF
TGTGCCAGCAGCGCCGGGAACGAAAAACTGTTTTTT
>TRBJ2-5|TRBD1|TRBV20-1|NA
CSARPFTSRDRASVVEETQYF
TGCAGTGCTAGGCCTTTCACCTCCAGGGACAGGGCGTCCGTAGTGGAAGAGACCCAGTACTTC
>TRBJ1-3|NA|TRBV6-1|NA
CASRFSGNTIYF
TGTGCCAGCAGGTTCTCTGGAAACACCATATATTTT
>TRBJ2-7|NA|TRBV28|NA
CASSSTLGTESPYEQYF
TGTGCCAGCAGCTCCACTCTCGGGACGGAGTCCCCCTACGAGCAGTACTTC
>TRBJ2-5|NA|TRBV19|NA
CASSIRPGAFQETQYF
TGTGCCAGTAGTATTCGTCCGGGAGCTTTCCAAGAGACCCAGTACTTC
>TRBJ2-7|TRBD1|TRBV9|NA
CASSTGQGAYEQYF
TGTGCCAGCAGCACCGGACAGGGAGCCTACGAGCAGTACTTC
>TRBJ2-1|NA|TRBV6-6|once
CASSYSNSLSNEQFF
TGTGCCAGCAGTTACTCGAACTCGCTTTCCAATGAGCAGTTCTTC
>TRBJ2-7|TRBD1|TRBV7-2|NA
CASSFSGTGKYEQYF
TGTGCCAGCAGCTTTTCCGGGACAGGGAAGTACGAGCAGTACTTC
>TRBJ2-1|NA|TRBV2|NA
CASSEIIGSEQFF
TGTGCCAGCAGTGAAATTATTGGGAGTGAGCAGTTCTTC
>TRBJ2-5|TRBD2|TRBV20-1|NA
CSEMTGGRETQYF
TGCAGTGAGATGACGGGAGGGCGGGAGACCCAGTACTTC
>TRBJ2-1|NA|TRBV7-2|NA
CASTGQIDNEQFF
TGTGCCAGCACGGGGCAGATAGACAATGAGCAGTTCTTC
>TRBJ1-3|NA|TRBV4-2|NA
CASSQDPGAGNTIYF
TGTGCCAGCAGCCAAGATCCGGGGGCTGGAAACACCATATATTTT
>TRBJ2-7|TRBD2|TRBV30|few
CAWTASGTLYEQYF
TGTGCCTGGACGGCTAGCGGGACCCTCTACGAGCAGTACTTC